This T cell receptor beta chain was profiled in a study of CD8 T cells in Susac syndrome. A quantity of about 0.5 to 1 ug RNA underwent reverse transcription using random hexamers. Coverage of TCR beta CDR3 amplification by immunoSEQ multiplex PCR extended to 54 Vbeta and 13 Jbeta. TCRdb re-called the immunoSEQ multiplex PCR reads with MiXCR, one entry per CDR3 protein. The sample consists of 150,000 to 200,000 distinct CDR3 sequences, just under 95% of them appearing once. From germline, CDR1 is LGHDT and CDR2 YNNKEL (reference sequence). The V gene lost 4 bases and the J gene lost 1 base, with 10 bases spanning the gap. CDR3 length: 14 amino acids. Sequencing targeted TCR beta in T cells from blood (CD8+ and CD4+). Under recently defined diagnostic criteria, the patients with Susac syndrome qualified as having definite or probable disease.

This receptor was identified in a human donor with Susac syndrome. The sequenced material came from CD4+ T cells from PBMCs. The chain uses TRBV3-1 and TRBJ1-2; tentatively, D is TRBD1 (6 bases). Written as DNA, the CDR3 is TGTGCCAGCAGCCGACAGGCGTTTAACTATGGCTACACCTTC. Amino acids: CASSRQAFNYGYTF.